This TCR beta chain comes out of a study of regulatory T cells in long-lasting Graves disease. The time point is: newly diagnosed GD, antithyroid drugs for less than 3 months. PBMC RNA served as the TCR library source. Construction of TCR beta libraries relied on iRepertoire HTBI primers and on Arm-PCR targeting CDR3 regions. TCRdb called the multiplex PCR reads again in MiXCR, with one record for every CDR3 protein. The sample holds a few hundred thousand distinct CDR3 sequences, 15% to 20% seen once. Germline lookup yields CDR1 GTSNPN and CDR2 SVGIG (reference sequence). V was clipped by 3 bases and J by 5 bases, with 16 bases between them. The CDR3 covers 14 residues. There are a few counts of this clonotype.

This specimen was peripheral blood mononuclear cells (PBMCs), taken at new diagnosis, from a patient treated with antithyroid drugs. The origin of this receptor is a female donor with Graves disease. The chain carries TRBV30 and TRBJ1-1; the D gene is possibly TRBD1 (5 bases). The CDR3 DNA sequence: TGTGCCTGGAGCTTTGGGGGGGGACGGACTGAAGCTTTCTTT. This encodes CAWSFGGGRTEAFF.